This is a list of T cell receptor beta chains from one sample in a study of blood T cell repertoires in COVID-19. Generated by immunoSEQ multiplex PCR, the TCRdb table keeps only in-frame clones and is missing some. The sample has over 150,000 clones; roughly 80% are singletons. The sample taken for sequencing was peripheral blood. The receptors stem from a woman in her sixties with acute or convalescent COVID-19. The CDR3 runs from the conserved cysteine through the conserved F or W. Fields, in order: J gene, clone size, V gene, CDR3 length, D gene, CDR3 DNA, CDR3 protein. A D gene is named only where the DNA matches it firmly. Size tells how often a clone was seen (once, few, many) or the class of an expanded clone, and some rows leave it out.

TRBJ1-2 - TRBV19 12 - TGTGCCAGTAGTACTAGGGGCGGAGGCTACACCTTC CASSTRGGGYTF
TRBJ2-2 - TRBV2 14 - TGTGCCAGCAGTGACAAGGGGATCGGCCTGGAGCTGTTTTTT CASSDKGIGLELFF
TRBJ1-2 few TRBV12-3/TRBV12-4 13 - TGTGCCAGCAGCCCTGTTCTAAACTATGGCTACACCTTC CASSPVLNYGYTF
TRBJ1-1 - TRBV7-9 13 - TGTGCCAGCAGCGTCCAGGGGAACACTGAAGCTTTCTTT CASSVQGNTEAFF
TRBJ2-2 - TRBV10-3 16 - TGTGCCATCAGTGACCGAGGGGGGGCGGCCACCGGGGAGCTGTTTTTT CAISDRGGAATGELFF
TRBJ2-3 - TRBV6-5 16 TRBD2 TGTGCCAGCAGTTACTCTGGCGGGGGACGCACAGATACGCAGTATTTT CASSYSGGGRTDTQYF
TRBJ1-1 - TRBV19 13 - TGTGCCACCCACAGACAGCCGAACACTGAAGCTTTCTTT CATHRQPNTEAFF
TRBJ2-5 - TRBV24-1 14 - TGTGCCACCAGTGTTGGAGGGGCTGAAGAGACCCAGTACTTC CATSVGGAEETQYF
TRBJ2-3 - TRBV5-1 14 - TGCGCCAGCAGTTCGGCAGGTTTCACAGATACGCAGTATTTT CASSSAGFTDTQYF
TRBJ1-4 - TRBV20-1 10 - TGCAGTGCTAGTGGGACAAAGGTGTTTTTT CSASGTKVFF
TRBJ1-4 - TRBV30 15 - TGTGCCTGGAGCAAGGAAGCCCCCGGGAGTGAAAAACTGTTTTTT CAWSKEAPGSEKLFF
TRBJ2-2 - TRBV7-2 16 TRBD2 TGTGCCAGCAGCTTAGGGCGGACTAGCGGGGGCCCAGAGCTGTTTTTT CASSLGRTSGGPELFF
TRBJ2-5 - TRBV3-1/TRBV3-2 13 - TGTGCCAGCAGCCTCCTAGCCTCGGGGACCCAGTACTTC CASSLLASGTQYF
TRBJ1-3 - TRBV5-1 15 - TGCGCCAGCAGTTTTACAGGAGATACTGGAAACACCATATATTTT CASSFTGDTGNTIYF
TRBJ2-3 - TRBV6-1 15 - TGTGCCAGCAGTGAAGTTCCAGGGCCCACAGATACGCAGTATTTT CASSEVPGPTDTQYF
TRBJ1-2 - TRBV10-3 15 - TGTGCCATCAGGACTTTGCGGGCCGGGGAATATGGCTACACCTTC CAIRTLRAGEYGYTF
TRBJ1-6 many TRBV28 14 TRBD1 TGTGCCAGCAGGTTGACAGGGAGGAATTCACCCCTCCACTTT CASRLTGRNSPLHF
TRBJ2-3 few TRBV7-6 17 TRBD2 TGTGCCAGCAGCTTTCGGCCGGCGGGGGGGCGAACAGATACGCAGTATTTT CASSFRPAGGRTDTQYF
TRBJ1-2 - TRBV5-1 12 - TGCGCCAGCAGCTTGGCGGGGGATGGCTACACCTTC CASSLAGDGYTF
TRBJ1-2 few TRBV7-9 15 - TGTGCCAGCACCCGATTGGGAGGGGGATTCTATGGCTACACCTTC CASTRLGGGFYGYTF
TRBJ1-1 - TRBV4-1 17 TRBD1 TGCGCCAGCAGCCAAGAAAGGGGGCGAGGGCTTATTAGGGAAGCTTTCTTT CASSQERGRGLIREAFF
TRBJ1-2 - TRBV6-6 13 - TGTGCCAGCAGTTCCCTCAGGGTTGGTGGCTACACCTTC CASSSLRVGGYTF
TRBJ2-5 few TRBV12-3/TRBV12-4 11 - TGTGCCACTATCCCGGGGGAGACCCAGTACTTC CATIPGETQYF
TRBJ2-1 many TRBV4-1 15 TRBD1 TGCGCCAGCAGCCAACGACAGGGCGAGTACAATGAGCAGTTCTTC CASSQRQGEYNEQFF
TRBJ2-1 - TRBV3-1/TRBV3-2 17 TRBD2 TGTGCCAGCAGCCTCGGGACTACAGTAAATTCCTACAATGAGCAGTTCTTC CASSLGTTVNSYNEQFF
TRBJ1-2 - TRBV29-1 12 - TGCAGCGTCGACAGTTTTAACTATGGCTACACCTTC CSVDSFNYGYTF
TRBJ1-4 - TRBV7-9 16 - TGTGCCAGCAGCTCCAAGGACGACAGTACCTTGATAAAACTGTTTTTT CASSSKDDSTLIKLFF
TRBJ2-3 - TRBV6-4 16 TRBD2 TGTGCCAGCAGTGACTCCCCAGCGGGGGGGCGAGATACGCAGTATTTT CASSDSPAGGRDTQYF
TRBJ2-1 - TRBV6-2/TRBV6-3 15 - TGTGCCAGCAGTCCCCGACAGAGTGCCTACAATGAGCAGTTCTTC CASSPRQSAYNEQFF
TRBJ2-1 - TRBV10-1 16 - TGCGCCAGCAGTGAGGCTCCCAGCGGGCGGTACAATGAGCAGTTCTTC CASSEAPSGRYNEQFF
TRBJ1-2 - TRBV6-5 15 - TGTGCCAGCAGCGGGGGGCAAGCCCCCGGGTGGGGCTACACCTTC CASSGGQAPGWGYTF